A selection of T cell receptor beta chains follows, all from one sample in a study of cytomegalovirus exposure and HLA in healthy donors. The method was immunoSEQ multiplex PCR; TCRdb's version includes in-frame clones alone and lacks a portion of them. The table records 150,000 to 200,000 clones, more than 85% of them present only once. Sequencing input: PBMCs. Every receptor here comes from a woman under 30 in good health and CMV-seronegative. CDR3s include the opening cysteine and the closing phenylalanine or tryptophan. D genes are given only for firm matches. The size field is filled for only some rows; it gives once, few, many or a size class.

clone size	V gene	D gene	J gene	CDR3 DNA	CDR3 protein
-	TRBV30	-	TRBJ2-5	TGTGCCTGGACCGATGGAGGGTTACAAGAGACCCAGTACTTC	CAWTDGGLQETQYF
-	TRBV5-1	-	TRBJ2-5	TGCGCCAGCAGCTTGGCCGGAGGGACCCAGTACTTC	CASSLAGGTQYF
-	TRBV30	TRBD2	TRBJ2-1	TGTGCCTGGAGTGTAACAGCGGGAGGCTACAATGAGCAGTTCTTC	CAWSVTAGGYNEQFF
once	TRBV7-9	-	TRBJ2-5	TGTGCCAGCAGCCCCAGCGCCCTAGAGACCCAGTACTTC	CASSPSALETQYF
-	TRBV15	TRBD2	TRBJ2-3	TGTGCCACCAGCAGAGATCTGGCTAGCGGGGGGGCAGATACGCAGTATTTT	CATSRDLASGGADTQYF
-	TRBV7-9	-	TRBJ2-7	TGTTCCAGCAGCTTAGTGGGCCGGGAAGGAGAGCAGTACTTC	CSSSLVGREGEQYF
-	TRBV13	TRBD1	TRBJ1-1	TGTGCCAGCAGTTTAGACAGGGACACTGAAGCTTTCTTT	CASSLDRDTEAFF
-	TRBV7-2	TRBD1	TRBJ2-7	TGTGCCAGCAGCCTCGGACAGGGGCCTTCCTACGAGCAGTACTTC	CASSLGQGPSYEQYF
-	TRBV7-9	-	TRBJ2-4	TGTTCCAGCAGCTTAGTGGGGCAGGGGGGTACCAAAAACATTCAGTACTTC	CSSSLVGQGGTKNIQYF
-	TRBV10-3	-	TRBJ1-1	TGTGCCACGGGGGTGAACACTGAAGCTTTCTTT	CATGVNTEAFF
-	TRBV5-5	TRBD1	TRBJ2-2	TGTGCCAGCAGCGCCGGGACAGTGAACACCGGGGAGCTGTTTTTT	CASSAGTVNTGELFF
-	TRBV11-3	TRBD1	TRBJ2-3	TGTGCCAGCAGCTACCTTCCCACAGGGGGCGCGGGAGATACGCAGTATTTT	CASSYLPTGGAGDTQYF
-	TRBV11-3	-	TRBJ1-4	TGTGCCAGCAGCCCGAGGAGTTCAACTAATGAAAAACTGTTTTTT	CASSPRSSTNEKLFF
once	TRBV5-1	-	TRBJ2-1	TGCGCCAGCAGCGAGGGCGACCTTTACAATGAGCAGTTCTTC	CASSEGDLYNEQFF
-	TRBV7-8	TRBD1	TRBJ1-6	TGTGCCAGCAGCTTAGACGACAGGGCCAATTCACCCCTCCACTTT	CASSLDDRANSPLHF
-	TRBV25-1	-	TRBJ2-3	TGTGCCAGCAGGAAGGGGGGCACAGATACGCAGTATTTT	CASRKGGTDTQYF
once	TRBV4-1	TRBD1	TRBJ2-3	TGCGCCAGCAGCCCCCCACGACTGACAGGGAATACAGATACGCAGTATTTT	CASSPPRLTGNTDTQYF
-	TRBV6-5	-	TRBJ2-3	TGTGCCAGCAGTTACTCGGGGGGGCGATCAGATACGCAGTATTTT	CASSYSGGRSDTQYF
-	TRBV4-1	-	TRBJ2-3	TGCGCCAGCAGCCAAGCATTGGGGGCGGATACGCAGTATTTT	CASSQALGADTQYF
-	TRBV30	-	TRBJ1-4	TGTGCCTGGAGTGTCCAGGGGGAAAAACTGTTTTTT	CAWSVQGEKLFF
once	TRBV29-1	TRBD1	TRBJ2-7	TGCAGCGTGGGGACAGGGGGCTTGTACGAGCAGTACTTC	CSVGTGGLYEQYF
-	TRBV27	TRBD1	TRBJ2-3	TGTGCCAGCAGTGGGACAGGGGGGGCAGATACGCAGTATTTT	CASSGTGGADTQYF
-	TRBV14	TRBD1	TRBJ1-1	TGTGCCAGCAGCCAAGAGACAGGGTGGGTAACTGAAGCTTTCTTT	CASSQETGWVTEAFF
-	TRBV4-1	-	TRBJ1-1	TGCGCCAGCAGTCAGGACAGTTTGAACACTGAAGCTTTCTTT	CASSQDSLNTEAFF
-	TRBV2	-	TRBJ1-1	TGTGCCAGCAGTGAACACCAGAAAAACACTGAAGCTTTCTTT	CASSEHQKNTEAFF
-	TRBV28	TRBD1	TRBJ2-1	TGTGCCAGCATGGGTACAGGGGTAAGCTACAATGAGCAGTTCTTC	CASMGTGVSYNEQFF
once	TRBV19	TRBD2	TRBJ2-2	TGTGCCAGTAGTATCTTGGGACTAGCGGGGCCAGGGCACGGGGAGCTGTTTTTT	CASSILGLAGPGHGELFF
-	TRBV7-9	TRBD1	TRBJ2-7	TGTGCCAGCACCCCCCGGGACAGGTCCTACGAGCAGTACTTC	CASTPRDRSYEQYF
-	TRBV5-4	TRBD2	TRBJ2-7	TGTGCCAGCAGCCCGCGGGGCGGCGGGACTAGCGGCCACCCCTACGAGCAGTACTTC	CASSPRGGGTSGHPYEQYF